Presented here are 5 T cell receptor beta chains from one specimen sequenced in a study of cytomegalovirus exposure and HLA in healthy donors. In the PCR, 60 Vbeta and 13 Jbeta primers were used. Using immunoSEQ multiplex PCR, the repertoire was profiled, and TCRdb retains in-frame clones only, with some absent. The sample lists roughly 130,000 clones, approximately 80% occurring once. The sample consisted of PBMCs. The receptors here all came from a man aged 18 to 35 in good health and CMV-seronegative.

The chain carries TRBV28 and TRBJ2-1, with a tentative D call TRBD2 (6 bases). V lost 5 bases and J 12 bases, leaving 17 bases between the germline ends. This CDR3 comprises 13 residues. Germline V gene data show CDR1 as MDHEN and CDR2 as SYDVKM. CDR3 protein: CASSPGDFPTQFF. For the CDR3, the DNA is TGTGCCAGCAGTCCCGGGGACTTTCCAACGCAGTTCTTC.

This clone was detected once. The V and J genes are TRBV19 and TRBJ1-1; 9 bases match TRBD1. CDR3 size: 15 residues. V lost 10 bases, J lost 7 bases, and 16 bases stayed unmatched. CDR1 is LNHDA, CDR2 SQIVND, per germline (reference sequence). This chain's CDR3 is CATEITGGVGGEAFF. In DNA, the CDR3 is TGTGCCACCGAAATCACAGGGGGCGTGGGTGGTGAAGCTTTCTTT.

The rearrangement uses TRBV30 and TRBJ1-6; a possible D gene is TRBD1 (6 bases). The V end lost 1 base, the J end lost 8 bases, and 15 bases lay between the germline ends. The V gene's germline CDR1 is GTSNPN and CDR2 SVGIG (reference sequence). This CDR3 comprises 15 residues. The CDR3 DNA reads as TGTGCCTGGAGTGGAACAGGGACATTGTATTCACCCCTCCACTTT. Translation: CAWSGTGTLYSPLHF. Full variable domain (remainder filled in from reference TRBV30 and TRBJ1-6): SQTIHQWPATLVQPVGSPLSLECTVEGTSNPNLYWYRQAAGRGLQLLFYSVGIGQISSEVPQNLSASRPQDRQFILSSKKLLLSDSGFYLCAWSGTGTLYSPLHFGNGTRLTVT.

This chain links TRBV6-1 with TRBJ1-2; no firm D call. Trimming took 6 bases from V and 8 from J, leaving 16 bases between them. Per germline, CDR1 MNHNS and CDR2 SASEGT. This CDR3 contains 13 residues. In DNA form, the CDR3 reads TGTGCCAGCAGGGAGATTGATAGCCTCGGCTACACCTTC. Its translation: CASREIDSLGYTF.

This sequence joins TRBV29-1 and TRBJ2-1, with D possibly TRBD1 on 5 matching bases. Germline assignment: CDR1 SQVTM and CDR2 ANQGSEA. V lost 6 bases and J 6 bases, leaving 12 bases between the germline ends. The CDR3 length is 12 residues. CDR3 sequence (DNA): TGCAGCGTAGTCGGACAAGGCAATGAGCAGTTCTTC. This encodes CSVVGQGNEQFF.